This entry features one TCR beta chain sequence. Its antigen is unidentified. TCRdb reanalysed the reads using MiXCR and keeps one entry per CDR3 protein. The sample contains 150,000 to 190,000 distinct CDR3 sequences, roughly a quarter of which appear only once. These data originate in a study of T cell repertoires in cytomegalovirus infection. Study summary: A matching HLA type, together with CMV infection, was signaled by public TCR beta signatures.

Study results and limitations: The ex vivo response was dominated by HLA-C-restricted CMV-specific TCR beta clonotypes. The study identified carriers of CMV plus the relevant HLA from cumulative public TCR beta family frequency.

Per the germline V gene, CDR1 is SEHNR and CDR2 is FQNEAQ (reference sequence). This CDR3 region has 15 residues. Trimming at V came to 5 bases and at J to 8 bases, leaving 8 bases not matched to a gene. This chain links TRBV7-9 with TRBJ2-2, with 10 bases lining up with TRBD2. The TCR sequence derives from a human donor in good health (CMV status not recorded). Some clones in this sample may be carry-over from other donors' samples. The sequenced sample was PBMCs. The CDR3 reads CASSKNSGRIGELFF. The CDR3 region has the DNA TGTGCCAGCAGCAAGAATAGCGGGAGGATAGGGGAGCTGTTTTTT.